This T cell receptor (beta chain) originates from a study of early T cells in non-severe SARS-CoV-2 infection. For the study at large: The input, bulk RNA from unsorted whole blood, was sequenced, and chains were unpaired. Study-level results: CD4 and private specificities were missed by VDJdb matching, which favored anti-spike CD8 responses.

Regarding this clonotype: As yet, its antigen is unknown.

Trimming removed 8 bases at V and 5 bases at J, with 6 bases between. Germline lookup yields CDR1 MDHEN and CDR2 SYDVKM. The CDR3 runs 11 residues. Individual cDNA molecules were tagged with unique molecular identifiers. TCRdb redid the calling of the 5' RACE reads with MiXCR, one entry per CDR3 protein. The sample holds 75,000 to 80,000 distinct CDR3 sequences, 10% to 12% seen once. The sequence came from an adult who was a healthcare worker with PCR-confirmed SARS-CoV-2 infection or an uninfected control (not recorded which). The sequencing used whole blood, collected at baseline. The chain couples TRBV28 to TRBJ2-2; D call uncertain. For the CDR3, the DNA is TGTGCCAGCGGTAGTACCGGGGAGCTGTTTTTT. This codes for CASGSTGELFF.